One and the same sample provided the 16 T cell receptor beta chains below, sequenced in a study of spatial heterogeneity in lung cancer. Broader study findings: The study found that expanded intratumoral alpha and beta TCR counts tracked tumor mutation counts.

Their target antigens are unknown. MiXCR, run by TCRdb on the 5' RACE reads, gives a single entry per CDR3 protein. The table records approximately 9,700 distinct CDR3 sequences, 10% to 15% of them present only once. Time point reported: sample taken at primary tumor resection. Material: lung tumor tissue, obtained at surgery. These TCRs come from a male donor with early-stage non-small cell lung cancer.

For this clonotype: The library was designed around alpha chains, so this beta chain is a stray read whose abundance carries little weight. This chain links TRBV15 with TRBJ2-7; D is uncertain. This CDR3 comprises 12 residues. CDR1 and CDR2 (germline): LNHNV, YYDKDF (reference sequence). The germline V and J ends were trimmed by 0 bases and 4 bases, with 4 bases remaining between them. CDR3 sequence: CATSRDRYEQYF. For the CDR3, the DNA is TGTGCCACCAGCAGAGATCGGTACGAGCAGTACTTC.

This clonotype has at least ten counts. Because the library targeted alpha chains, this beta chain is an off-target read whose size means little. CDR3 sequence (DNA): TGCAGTGCCTTCGCTGGAGAGACCCAGTACTTC. It translates to CSAFAGETQYF. The chain has TRBV20-1 and TRBJ2-5; D unclear. Per the germline V gene, CDR1 is DFQATT and CDR2 is SNEGSKA (reference sequence). The CDR3 covers 11 residues. V lost 6 bases to trimming and J lost 4 bases, with 9 bases between them.

Worth noting for this clonotype: For a library built for alpha chains, this beta chain is a stray read; little rests on its size. This chain uses TRBV3-1 with TRBJ2-3; 7 bases map to TRBD2. The CDR3 is 16 amino acids. Germline V gene sequence: CDR1 LGHDT, CDR2 YNNKEL (reference sequence). V lost 1 base, J lost 0 bases, and 4 bases stayed unmatched. The CDR3, as DNA: TGTGCCAGCAGCCAAGCGGGAGGAGGGAGCACAGATACGCAGTATTTT. Translated, it gives CASSQAGGGSTDTQYF.

By sample fraction, this clonotype is medium-sized. Since the library was made to target alpha chains, this beta chain is a stray read and its abundance is not meaningful. The chain joins TRBV29-1 to TRBJ1-2, with a tentative D call TRBD1 (6 bases). This CDR3 is 13 amino acids long. The germline gives CDR1 SQVTM, CDR2 ANQGSEA. V was trimmed by 8 bases and J by 1 base, leaving 14 bases between them. This CDR3 reads CSTWQDSNYGYTF. In DNA, the CDR3 is TGCAGCACTTGGCAGGACAGTAACTATGGCTACACCTTC.

This clonotype has at least ten counts. Its ends do not fully match the called genes, so a read error is possible. The size of this beta chain means little, since it is a stray read in a library made for alpha chains. This sequence joins TRBV7-9 and TRBJ1-1; a weak D match, TRBD1 (6 bases). The CDR3 has 13 residues. CDR1 and CDR2 (germline): SEHNR, FQNEAQ (reference sequence). The CDR3 DNA is TGTGCCAGCAGCGTAGCGGGCAGGGGTATGACTTTCTTT. This gives the protein CASSVAGRGMTFF.

This clonotype is labeled medium-sized. This beta chain is an unintended read in a library built for alpha chains; its size means little. The chain has TRBV27 and TRBJ1-2; D gene uncertain. Per germline, CDR1 MNHEY and CDR2 SMNVEV (reference sequence). Trimming removed 2 bases from V and 4 bases from J, with 11 bases in between. The CDR3 contains 14 residues. CDR3 nucleotide sequence: TGTGCCAGCAGTTTAGGGGTTGGTGGCTATGGCTACACCTTC. This translates into CASSLGVGGYGYTF.

This clonotype was recorded at least ten times. The size of this beta chain means little, since it is a stray read in a library made for alpha chains. The rearrangement uses TRBV9 and TRBJ2-1, with TRBD2 matching 9 bases. Trimming took 7 bases from V and 8 from J; bases not matched to a gene: 13. From germline, CDR1 is SGDLS and CDR2 YYNGEE. The CDR3 runs to 15 residues. The CDR3 nucleotides are TGTGCCAGCCAAAGTGGAGGCGGGAGGGTAGATGAGCAGTTCTTC. As protein: CASQSGGGRVDEQFF.

In this sample, this clonotype turned up many times. In a library made to pick up alpha chains, this beta chain is a stray read with a size that means little. The chain uses TRBV28 and TRBJ2-7, with D possibly TRBD2 on 6 matching bases. Germline V gene lookup returns CDR1 MDHEN and CDR2 SYDVKM. The CDR3 is 12 amino acids. V lost 6 bases, J lost 7 bases, and 13 bases lay in between. This CDR3 is CASSILAREQYF. The CDR3 nucleotides read TGTGCCAGCAGCATACTAGCCCGTGAGCAGTACTTC.

This clonotype was seen at least ten times. The library was prepared for alpha chains; this beta chain is a stray read, so its frequency means little. The V call is TRBV7-8, the J call TRBJ2-3; 9 bases line up with TRBD2. This CDR3 contains 14 residues. The V segment lost 6 bases and the J segment 5 bases; nucleotides outside the gene matches: 6. Germline lookup yields CDR1 SGHVS and CDR2 FQNEAQ. The CDR3 loop is CASSFSGSGDTQYF. CDR3 coding DNA: TGTGCCAGCAGTTTTAGCGGGAGTGGAGATACGCAGTATTTT. Based on the CDR3 plus reference TRBV7-8 and TRBJ2-3, the full variable domain is GAGVSQSPRYKVAKRGQDVALRCDPISGHVSLFWYQQALGQGPEFLTYFQNEAQLDKSGLPSDRFFAERPEGSVSTLKIQRTQQEDSAVYLCASSFSGSGDTQYFGPGTRLTVL.

This clonotype is categorized as medium-sized. Found in a library prepared for alpha chains, this beta chain is an off-target read, and its abundance has little meaning. V and J are TRBV30 and TRBJ1-2; D is undetermined. Per germline, CDR1 GTSNPN and CDR2 SVGIG (reference sequence). This CDR3 spans 13 amino acids. V lost 2 bases, J lost 4 bases, and 11 bases lay in between. The CDR3: CAWSPVGGYGYTF. The CDR3 coding sequence is TGTGCCTGGAGTCCCGTTGGTGGCTATGGCTACACCTTC.

This clonotype was counted many times. This beta chain is an unintended read in a library built for alpha chains; its size means little. The gene calls are TRBV27 and TRBJ2-3; 9 bases align to TRBD2. V lost 0 bases and J lost 0; bases outside the gene matches: 7. This CDR3 contains 18 residues. Germline V CDR1 and CDR2: MNHEY, SMNVEV (reference sequence). Here the CDR3 DNA reads TGTGCCAGCAGTTTATCCGGGACTAGCATCCCTAGCACAGATACGCAGTATTTT. Translating it yields CASSLSGTSIPSTDTQYF.

This clonotype appeared many times. This beta chain came through as a stray read in a library set up for alpha chains, and its size says little. The chain has TRBV7-8 and TRBJ2-3; 9 nucleotides align to TRBD1. Germline trimming cut 2 bases from V and 5 bases from J; bases unmatched to any gene: 8. CDR1 and CDR2 (germline): SGHVS, FQNEAQ. The CDR3 sequence is 16 residues long. The CDR3 nucleotides read TGTGCCAGCAGCTTAACACAGGGGGCTACGTTAGATACGCAGTATTTT. It is translated as CASSLTQGATLDTQYF.

By sample share, this clonotype is medium-sized. With the library built for alpha chains, this beta chain is off target and its frequency is not meaningful. This rearrangement joins TRBV3-1 to TRBJ2-7; D is undetermined. CDR1 is LGHDT, CDR2 YNNKEL, per germline (reference sequence). Between the trimmed V and J ends, which lost 2 bases and 6 bases, there was a span of 20 bases. The CDR3 has 16 amino acids. The CDR3 reads CASSQPYGPTAREQYF. The CDR3 DNA reads as TGTGCCAGCAGCCAACCTTATGGACCGACTGCCCGCGAGCAGTACTTC.

A note on this clonotype: This beta chain came through as a stray read in a library set up for alpha chains, and its size says little. The rearrangement joins TRBV21-1 to TRBJ2-3; TRBD2 reflects the table's D call only, with no check against the DNA. TRBV21-1 is listed as a pseudogene. The CDR3 has 19 residues. The CDR3 nucleotides read TGTGCCAGCAGCTCGCTATCTCCGGGACCTAGGACTCACACAGATACGCAGTATTTT. Encoded protein: CASSSLSPGPRTHTDTQYF.

Concerning this clonotype: This beta chain appears as a stray read in a library generated for alpha chains; its size is not informative. The chain recombines TRBV7-9 with TRBJ1-1, with 8 positions matching TRBD1. Trimming cost V 3 bases and J 11 bases; bases outside gene matches: 8. Germline V lookup: CDR1 SEHNR, CDR2 FQNEAQ (reference sequence). There are 13 residues in the CDR3. The CDR3 spells CASSFSTTGEAFF. CDR3 bases: TGTGCCAGCAGCTTCTCCACGACAGGGGAGGCTTTCTTT.

In this sample, this clonotype is medium-sized. With the library built for alpha chains, this beta chain is off target and its frequency is not meaningful. The chain carries TRBV12-3 or TRBV12-4 and TRBJ1-2; D perhaps matches TRBD1 (5 bases). Trimming left V 3 bases short and J 7 bases short, with 21 bases between. The CDR3 has 16 residues. Here the CDR3 DNA reads TGTGCCAGCAGTTTGGAGTTCAGGGAACCGAGCGGTGGCTACACCTTC. It yields the protein CASSLEFREPSGGYTF.